These 27 T cell receptor beta chains were all obtained from the same sample, sequenced in a study of a mutant IDH1 vaccine in newly diagnosed glioma. The antigens for these receptors are not known. Using immunoSEQ multiplex PCR, the repertoire was profiled, and TCRdb retains in-frame clones only, with some absent. In the table there are over 55,000 clones, 89% of which are singletons. Time point indicated: week 11, during vaccination. Doses consisted of 300 ug of mutant IDH1 20-mer peptide each, paired with topical imiquimod. This material consisted of PBMCs, taken from a glioma patient whose treatment included an IDH1 peptide vaccine. All receptors derive from a middle-aged man with glioma.

This clone was detected a few times. The chain carries TRBV6-1 and TRBJ2-2; 15 bases match TRBD2. Germline V lookup: CDR1 MNHNS, CDR2 SASEGT. Germline trimming cut 8 bases from V and 6 bases from J; bases unmatched to any gene: 4. The CDR3 consists of 15 residues. The CDR3 region is CASRTSGGGSGELFF. The CDR3 DNA is TGTGCCAGCCGGACTAGCGGGGGGGGCTCCGGGGAGCTGTTTTTT.

J is TRBJ1-3 and V is TRBV30; possibly TRBD1 for D (5 bases). There are 13 residues in the CDR3. The germline V and J ends were trimmed by 2 bases and 9 bases, with 14 bases remaining between them. Germline V gene sequence: CDR1 GTSNPN, CDR2 SVGIG (reference sequence). CDR3 sequence (DNA): TGTGCCTGGAGTATGGACCTTGGGGGCACCATATATTTT. It encodes CAWSMDLGGTIYF.

The chain has TRBV2 and TRBJ2-3, with no clear D. Germline V lookup: CDR1 SNHLY, CDR2 FYNNEI. This CDR3 has 16 amino acids. With 2 bases removed from V and 0 bases from J, the gap between germline ends came to 12 bases. CDR3 bases: TGTGCCAGCAGTGAAAGATTAACGATTAGCACAGATACGCAGTATTTT. It translates to CASSERLTISTDTQYF.

This rearrangement joins TRBV6-1 to TRBJ1-2, with a weak D call TRBD1 (5 bases). The germline V and J ends were trimmed by 10 bases and 6 bases, with 15 bases remaining between them. Germline CDR1 and CDR2: MNHNS and SASEGT. The CDR3 loop spans 12 amino acids. In DNA form, the CDR3 reads TGTGCCATCCTTGGGGACGGGAATGGCTACACCTTC. It encodes CAILGDGNGYTF.

The chain carries TRBV2 and TRBJ2-7, with 8 bases matching TRBD1. Per the germline V gene, CDR1 is SNHLY and CDR2 is FYNNEI. The CDR3 runs to 15 residues. J gave up 0 bases and V 7 bases, and 8 bases lay outside the gene matches. The CDR3 reads CASTPWTGSSYEQYV. The CDR3 coding sequence is TGTGCCAGCACCCCATGGACAGGGAGCTCCTACGAGCAGTACGTC.

This rearrangement joins TRBV5-1 to TRBJ2-1; 7 bases align to TRBD1. The length of the CDR3 is 15 residues. J gave up 0 bases and V 4 bases, and 4 bases lay outside the gene matches. The germline gives CDR1 SGHRS, CDR2 YFSETQ. The CDR3 protein is CASSLQGSSYNEQFF. The CDR3 DNA follows: TGCGCCAGCAGCCTACAGGGGAGCTCCTACAATGAGCAGTTCTTC.

The gene calls are TRBV5-1 and TRBJ2-5; 7 bases line up with TRBD1. J lost 2 bases, V lost 6 bases, and 4 bases had no gene match. Germline V gene sequence: CDR1 SGHRS, CDR2 YFSETQ. The CDR3 runs to 13 residues. The CDR3 loop is CASNRDSQETQYF. The CDR3 nucleotides are TGCGCCAGCAACCGGGACAGTCAAGAGACCCAGTACTTC. Full variable domain (rest looked up from reference TRBV5-1 and TRBJ2-5): KAGVTQTPRYLIKTRGQQVTLSCSPISGHRSVSWYQQTPGQGLQFLFEYFSETQRNKGNFPGRFSGRQFSNSRSEMNVSTLELGDSALYLCASNRDSQETQYFGPGTRLLVL.

The chain is built from TRBV6-5 and TRBJ2-4, with TRBD1 matching over 8 bases. CDR1 is MNHEY, CDR2 SVGAGI, per germline. The J segment lost 9 bases and the V segment lost 4 bases, leaving 5 bases of the junction unmatched. The CDR3 runs to 13 residues. This CDR3 is CASSSGQGGIQYF. Here the CDR3 DNA reads TGTGCCAGCAGTTCAGGACAGGGCGGCATTCAGTACTTC.

The chain recombines TRBV2 with TRBJ1-2, with D unresolved. CDR1 SNHLY and CDR2 FYNNEI come from the germline V gene. The CDR3 has 15 amino acids. The V end was cut by 0 bases, the J end by 4 bases, with 12 bases between. DNA of the CDR3: TGTGCCAGCAGTGAAGCTGGGCTAGTCCTCTATGGCTACACCTTC. This codes for CASSEAGLVLYGYTF.

The CDR3 here is CASSVGGPSGDTQYF. CDR3 DNA sequence: TGTGCCAGCAGCGTAGGGGGTCCGTCGGGGGATACGCAGTATTTT. This chain uses TRBV9 with TRBJ2-3; weak D call: TRBD2 (5 bases). V was cut by 0 bases and J by 6 bases, with 14 bases left in between. This CDR3 has 15 residues. Germline-derived CDR1 and CDR2 are SGDLS and YYNGEE.

V usage is TRBV6-4 and J usage is TRBJ2-6, with D possibly TRBD2 on 6 matching bases. The CDR3 covers 15 residues. The germline V and J ends were trimmed by 3 bases and 0 bases, with 6 bases remaining between them. CDR1 MRHNA and CDR2 SNTAGT come from the germline V gene. The CDR3 loop is CASSEGGSGANVLTF. DNA for the CDR3: TGTGCCAGCAGTGAGGGGGGCTCTGGGGCCAACGTCCTGACTTTC.

The V gene is TRBV10-3, the J gene TRBJ1-5, with D possibly TRBD1 on 6 matching bases. The CDR3 loop spans 18 amino acids. CDR1 is ENHRY and CDR2 is SYGVKD in the germline V gene. The V end was cut by 3 bases, the J end by 0 bases, with 18 bases between. Here the CDR3 reads CAISDGRGGQASNQPQHF. The CDR3 DNA reads TGTGCCATCAGTGACGGTCGGGGGGGCCAGGCTAGCAATCAGCCCCAGCATTTT.

This clone came up once. V gene TRBV9 combines with J gene TRBJ2-7; 10 bases match TRBD2. The CDR3 runs to 15 residues. Losses at the gene ends were 4 bases for V and 1 base for J; bases not matched to a gene: 5. Germline V gives CDR1 SGDLS, CDR2 YYNGEE. In DNA form, the CDR3 reads TGTGCCAGCAGCCTGGGACTAGCGCATTCCTACGAGCAGTACTTC. Protein: CASSLGLAHSYEQYF.

The chain has TRBV5-1 and TRBJ2-6; the D gene is possibly TRBD2 (6 bases). The CDR3 covers 17 residues. Germline V gene sequence: CDR1 SGHRS, CDR2 YFSETQ. Trimming removed 0 bases at V and 0 bases at J, with 10 bases between. The CDR3 region is CASSLVLGGSGANVLTF. Here the CDR3 DNA reads TGCGCCAGCAGCTTGGTTTTGGGGGGCTCTGGGGCCAACGTCCTGACTTTC.

The chain joins TRBV11-3 to TRBJ2-5; TRBD2 agrees at 9 bases. Trimming at V came to 2 bases and at J to 3 bases, leaving 7 bases not matched to a gene. In germline, CDR1 is SGHNT, CDR2 YENEEA. The CDR3 loop spans 16 amino acids. The CDR3 sequence is CASSLPAGGSKETQYF. In DNA form, the CDR3 reads TGTGCCAGCAGCTTACCAGCGGGGGGTTCAAAAGAGACCCAGTACTTC. Using reference TRBV11-3 and TRBJ2-5 for the parts outside the CDR3, the full variable domain is EAGVVQSPRYKIIEKKQPVAFWCNPISGHNTLYWYLQNLGQGPELLIRYENEEAVDDSQLPKDRFSAERLKGVDSTLKIQPAELGDSAVYLCASSLPAGGSKETQYFGPGTRLLVL.

The rearrangement joins TRBV5-1 to TRBJ1-4, with 11 bases fitting TRBD1. V dropped 3 bases and J dropped 15; count of bases not matched to a gene: 13. The CDR3 totals 15 residues. Germline CDR1 and CDR2: SGHRS and YFSETQ. The CDR3 loop is CASSWTGQGASELFF. In DNA, the CDR3 is TGCGCCAGCAGCTGGACAGGACAGGGGGCCTCGGAATTGTTTTTT.

The chain employs TRBV7-9 and TRBJ2-2; D remains ambiguous. From germline, CDR1 is SEHNR and CDR2 FQNEAQ (reference sequence). Trimming removed 5 bases at V and 1 base at J, with 14 bases between. The CDR3 length is 16 residues. The CDR3 region has the DNA TGTGCCAGCAGCCCGATCGGTGACTTGAACACCGGGGAGCTGTTTTTT. Translated, it gives CASSPIGDLNTGELFF.

The chain recombines TRBV5-6 with TRBJ2-3; TRBD1 matches at 8 bases. The CDR3 spans 15 residues. In germline, CDR1 is SGHDT, CDR2 YYEEEE. J lost 2 bases, V lost 4 bases, and 6 bases had no gene match. CDR3 in DNA: TGTGCCAGCAGCCGCACAGGGGGATCCACAGATACGCAGTATTTT. Protein: CASSRTGGSTDTQYF.

In this sample, this clone turned up once. V and J are TRBV7-9 and TRBJ2-7; TRBD2 is a possible D gene (5 bases). Germline V gene data show CDR1 as SEHNR and CDR2 as FQNEAQ (reference sequence). Trimming removed 1 base from V and 0 bases from J, with 7 bases in between. The CDR3 totals 14 residues. The DNA for the CDR3 is TGTGCCAGCAGCTTAGTTGGAGGCTCCTACGAGCAGTACTTC. This sequence encodes CASSLVGGSYEQYF.

J is TRBJ1-2 and V is TRBV27; D may be TRBD1 (5 bases). Germline V gives CDR1 MNHEY, CDR2 SMNVEV (reference sequence). Trimming took 5 bases from V and 4 from J, leaving 14 bases between them. The CDR3 covers 14 residues. CDR3 loop: CASSGSPGIYGYTF. CDR3 nucleotide sequence: TGTGCCAGCAGTGGGTCACCAGGGATCTATGGCTACACCTTC.

This chain connects TRBV7-9 to TRBJ1-1; D unresolved. Trimming cost V 5 bases and J 7 bases, with 14 bases left between them. This CDR3 region has 13 residues. Germline V lookup: CDR1 SEHNR, CDR2 FQNEAQ (reference sequence). DNA for the CDR3: TGTGCCAGCAGCCCCATGTTGAACGGTGAAGCTTTCTTT. Amino acid sequence: CASSPMLNGEAFF.

The rearrangement joins TRBV27 to TRBJ1-5; 7 bases fit TRBD1. V gave up 10 bases and J gave up 4 bases; unmatched junction bases: 13. CDR3 length: 15 residues. Germline CDR1 is MNHEY and CDR2 is SMNVEV (reference sequence). The CDR3 protein is CATTPRQGLNQPQHF. The DNA for the CDR3 is TGTGCCACCACTCCAAGACAGGGACTAAATCAGCCCCAGCATTTT.

CDR3 loop: CASSLFGGWGDRDEKLFF. In DNA, the CDR3 is TGTGCCAGCAGTTTATTTGGGGGCTGGGGGGACAGGGATGAAAAACTGTTTTTT. The rearrangement joins TRBV28 to TRBJ1-4; 9 bases align to TRBD1. Germline CDR1 reads MDHEN; CDR2 reads SYDVKM. This CDR3 has 18 residues. V shed 1 base and J 6 bases; nucleotides not matched to a gene: 12.

J is TRBJ1-5 and V is TRBV5-1; D possibly corresponds to TRBD1 (5 bases). Trimming cost V 2 bases and J 2 bases, with 11 bases left between them. CDR1 SGHRS and CDR2 YFSETQ come from the germline V gene. The CDR3 spans 15 residues. The CDR3 DNA reads as TGCGCCAGCAGCTTATTCGGGGGAGGCAATCAGCCCCAGCATTTT. This translates into CASSLFGGGNQPQHF.

V and J are TRBV11-3 and TRBJ1-1; D gene uncertain. V was shortened by 0 bases and J by 0 bases, with 5 bases between the two germline ends. CDR1 and CDR2 (germline): SGHNT, YENEEA. The CDR3 has 14 residues. Here the CDR3 reads CASSLDRLNTEAFF. CDR3 nucleotides: TGTGCCAGCAGCTTAGACCGCCTGAACACTGAAGCTTTCTTT.

The chain combines TRBV6-1 with TRBJ2-1, with a tentative D call TRBD2 (7 bases). CDR1 MNHNS and CDR2 SASEGT come from the germline V gene. The ends were cut back, 0 bases at V and 2 bases at J, with 11 bases in the middle. The CDR3 covers 16 residues. CDR3 in DNA: TGTGCCAGCAGTGAAGCGGGGGGGGCCCCCTACAATGAGCAGTTCTTC. Protein: CASSEAGGAPYNEQFF.

The chain couples TRBV5-1 to TRBJ1-4, with D maybe TRBD1 (5 bases). The germline V gene encodes CDR1 SGHRS and CDR2 YFSETQ. V was trimmed by 0 bases and J by 8 bases, leaving 14 bases between them. The CDR3 has 15 residues. CDR3 sequence (DNA): TGCGCCAGCAGCTTGGCGGTCCAGGGCCAGGAAAAACTGTTTTTT. Protein sequence: CASSLAVQGQEKLFF.